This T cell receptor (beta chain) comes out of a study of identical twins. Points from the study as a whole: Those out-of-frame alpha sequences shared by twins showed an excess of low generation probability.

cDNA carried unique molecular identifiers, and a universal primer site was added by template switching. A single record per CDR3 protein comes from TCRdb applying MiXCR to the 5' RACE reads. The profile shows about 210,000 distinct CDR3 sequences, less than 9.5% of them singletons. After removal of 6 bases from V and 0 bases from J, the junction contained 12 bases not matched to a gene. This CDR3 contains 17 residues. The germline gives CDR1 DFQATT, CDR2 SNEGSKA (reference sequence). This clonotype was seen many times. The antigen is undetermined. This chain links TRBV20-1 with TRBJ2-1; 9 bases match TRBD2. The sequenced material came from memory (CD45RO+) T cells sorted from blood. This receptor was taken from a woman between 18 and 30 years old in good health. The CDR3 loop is CSATGASGMSSYNEQFF. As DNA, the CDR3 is TGCAGTGCCACAGGAGCTAGCGGGATGAGCTCCTACAATGAGCAGTTCTTC.